This T cell receptor beta chain derives from a study of cytomegalovirus exposure and HLA in healthy donors (dated by TCRdb to 2016 to 2017). At the level of the whole study: An earlier analysis of a few hundred of the donors reported approximately 280 Gb of sequence data and some 110 million unique TCR beta sequences obtained from 180 million or so T cells. An early release that covered fewer than 750 HLA-typed donors contained around 300 gigabases of sequencing data and about 93 million unique TCR sequences. Among some 400 genotyped donors of the cohort, an average of approximately 220,000 unique TCR beta nucleotide sequences was sequenced per donor, of which 15% to 20% were non-productive. In a later genetic analysis, genome-wide SNP genotypes for about 60% of the 666 donors were used, and that subset was treated as a discovery cohort. Along with the roughly 710-subject first cohort, a separate validation cohort of approximately 110 different subjects was used. Rather than using new phenotypic data, the later analysis identified candidate immune exposures from TCR beta sequences and from how often those sequences occurred across donors. Among the approximately 400 genotyped donors, approximately 82% belonged to the genetic ancestry cluster associated with self-reported Caucasian donors. The number of typed donors differed by locus: roughly 629-640 for A, B, C, DRB1 and DQB1; approximately 520 for DQA1; around 580 for DPA1; and 450 to 480 for DPB1. Both class I and class II loci were covered by HLA typing, at four-digit resolution. Every repertoire in the discovery cohort had been generated on one and the same sequencing platform. Alongside the repertoire data, information on donor age, sex, ethnicity and CMV serostatus was compiled. The study aimed to test whether signatures of past pathogen exposure could be identified by cataloging public T cell receptors. High-throughput TCR immunosequencing, statistical association of individual TCRs with disease status, and machine learning were combined to predict cytomegalovirus infection status. Four to six DR-DQ haplotypes were handled as single units for association and clustering, since linkage in the cohort was strong. In a later analysis, previously published TCR beta repertoires from fewer than 750 donors were re-analyzed and high-resolution HLA genotyping was added so that TCR occurrence patterns could be studied. The study used immunosequencing to profile the T cell repertoires of hundreds of subjects and linked those repertoires to cytomegalovirus serostatus. An earlier analysis of fewer than 700 of the donors applied high-throughput TCR beta sequencing to assess whether each TCR beta V gene segment acted as functional or pseudogenic. The investigation overall reported the following: When HLA alleles, especially DR and DQ, strongly co-occurred, attributing TCR associations to individual alleles was difficult. In a later analysis, most CMV-associated TCR beta chains were found to appear HLA-restricted, with HLA associations seemingly driven largely by CMV exposure. A later genetic analysis associated a missense DCLRE1C variant with V-gene and J-gene trimming of TCR beta chains, and an independent cohort replicated the association. Most TCR sequences were observed very rarely across donors, whereas some public TCRs were present in many individuals. It was suggested by the authors that the approach could potentially be generalized to other disease states and immunological phenotypes. Correlated functional status among segregating V segments might reflect linkage disequilibrium, but an unknown experimental factor could not be ruled out. The presence/absence analyses assumed that sequencing depth was roughly uniform across donors, and that assumption may not be true. In a later genetic analysis, fewer N-insertions in productive TCRs were reported among donors in an Asian-associated ancestry cluster than the roughly 700-donor mean. A further reported finding was that TCR beta sequences accurately predicted the HLA-A and HLA-B alleles for most subjects in the first cohort. Specific HLA alleles were associated with 18,000 or so TCR beta sequences at a false discovery rate of 0.05 in a later analysis. In the study, approximately 160 TCR beta chains were listed as associated with cytomegalovirus. A later analysis found that TCR association rates varied across HLA loci, with DRB1 alleles showing the most associated TCRs and HLA-C alleles the fewest. Some IMGT-functional V segments, including TRBV6-2 and TRBV6-3, could not be distinguished by the 87-base-pair reads and were therefore excluded. In a later analysis, HLA-associated TCR beta chains were found to be more clonally expanded and to have lower generation probabilities than equally common non-associated chains. Broadly in line with IMGT annotations, most TCR beta V segments showed up in productive rearrangements about 87% or about 30% of the time in an earlier analysis of approximately 600 of the donors. CMV serostatus was the only immune exposure information available for the cohort. In this cohort, only TCR beta chains were sequenced, and detectable features were limited by the absence of alpha or paired-chain data. A later analysis reported that several top co-occurrence clusters appeared linked to parvovirus B19, influenza, CMV and Epstein-Barr virus. In both the original and validation cohorts, the classifier was reported to diagnose cytomegalovirus status with high specificity and sensitivity. A group of highly shared sequence variants was considered likely to be a technical artifact of the sequencing pipeline. Because some donors lacked HLA typing at each locus, the association tests relied only on the typed subset. The earlier analysis of around 600 of the donors excluded roughly 16 rarely observed V segments, including chromosome 9 orphons, because counts were too low. A few of the identified cytomegalovirus-associated TCR beta chains were confirmed in vitro to be specific for cytomegalovirus antigens.

The cohort comprised some 730 healthy bone marrow donors. At the time of sampling, all cohort members were nominally healthy, though unrecorded immune exposures were likely present. The donor was CMV seronegative and belonged to the group of more than 300 seronegative cohort members. Each donor provided a peripheral blood sample, and peripheral blood mononuclear cells were used for TCR beta sequencing. Genomic DNA was extracted from the blood cell samples with the Qiagen DNeasy Blood Extraction Kit. About this clone: Its recognized antigen is unknown. No qualities accompany the bases; no much larger clone lies one base away.

Libraries were constructed by the immunoSEQ multiplex PCR assay. For the multiplex PCR, a mixture combining 60 forward primers for TCR Vbeta segments and 13 reverse primers for TCR Jbeta segments was used. Amplification of the CDR3 region of rearranged TCR beta genes was performed with a multiplex PCR assay on genomic DNA. The Illumina HiSeq System was used to sequence the amplified TCR beta libraries as 87-base-pair reads. The original methods were these. A later analysis counted tens of millions of unique TCR beta chains across the roughly 700 repertoires, and around 9.9 million of these chains were shared by at least two donors. To remove PCR and sequencing errors, raw reads were error-corrected and collapsed into unique sequences using a nearest-neighbor algorithm that merged closely related sequences. To assign V, D and J gene segments, CDR3 sequences were aligned to IMGT reference sequences. Each retained sequence needed at least a six-nucleotide match to both a V gene segment and a J gene segment. A rearrangement was called productive if the CDR3 had no stop codons and remained in frame with V and J, and every other rearrangement was called non-productive. CDR3 was defined according to IMGT convention as the region running from the second conserved V-encoded cysteine to the conserved J-encoded phenylalanine. The earlier analysis of about 530 of the donors excluded any sequence lacking an unambiguous match to a single V gene segment. In an earlier analysis of around 600 of the donors, V segments were called functional above 56.7% productive rearrangements and were called segregating when the between-donor standard deviation exceeded 5%. To diagnose cytomegalovirus status from the catalog of TCR beta chain sequences, a statistical classification framework was built. A later analysis assigned V and J genes by comparing TCR nucleotide sequences with IMGT/GENE-DB human TR gene sequences. A later analysis assigned CDR3 sequences and most-parsimonious VDJ recombination scenarios with the TCRdist pipeline. In a later analysis, every TCR beta chain was defined by the combination of its CDR3 amino acid sequence and its V-gene family, and reads without a unique V-gene family were dropped. To address suspected cross-contamination and a sequencing artifact, a later analysis removed approximately 600 highly shared, low-generation-probability nucleotide sequences. In a later analysis, a clonal expansion index for each public chain was calculated from normalized within-repertoire ranks of inferred template counts. In a later analysis, generation probabilities were computed using a VDJ recombination model fitted to out-of-frame rearrangements, and the results were checked against IGoR. In a later analysis, hypergeometric tests were used to score TCR-TCR, TCR-HLA and TCR-CMV co-occurrence, with a repertoire-size bias correction applied to TCR pairs. A later analysis estimated false discovery rates by permuting HLA or CMV assignments 20 times. A later analysis grouped co-occurring TCRs with DBSCAN, adding TCRdist sequence similarity when clustering within HLA-allele-positive subsets. Repertoires with fewer than 30,000 or more than 120,000 public chains were left out of co-occurrence clustering, as were several repertoires with anomalous nucleotide sharing. TCRdb limited this immuneACCESS table to in-frame rearrangements with V and J called. A share of clones is missing; checked studies link under half to unresolved V genes, and the rest is unexplained. From that table come the V and J calls and clone size; the DNA was used to work out D and trimming. The sample has 130,000 or so clones on record, just under 80% of them singletons. The ten largest clones add up to roughly 1.5% of the sample.

V gives up 2 bases and J gives up 8 bases, and the segment between their germline ends measures 19 bases. CDR1 and CDR2, looked up from the germline V gene (reference sequence), are SEHNR and FQNEAQ. From the cysteine up to the phenylalanine, the CDR3 has a length of 16 residues. CDR3 DNA only is kept here, 48 bases in frame from base 1. This chain is built from TRBV7-9 and TRBJ2-1; the D region possibly corresponds to TRBD1 (6 bases align). The clonotype was recovered from a woman aged 18-29 years in good health and CMV-seronegative. The sample taken for sequencing was PBMCs. The nucleotides read TGTGCCAGCAGCTTATCAGGTGGGATCTACAGGGATGAGCAGTTCTTC. This gives the protein CASSLSGGIYRDEQFF.